This T cell receptor beta chain was sequenced during a study of blood T cell repertoires in COVID-19. Study in general: Sites in the United States, Italy and Spain provided acute and convalescent COVID-19 samples. In each case, the material was cDNA or gDNA derived from T cells, B-cell-depleted T cells, or PBMCs.

Assay: immunoSEQ multiplex PCR; the TCRdb copy retains only in-frame clones and omits some. The sample lists 150,000 to 200,000 clones; over 75% were seen once. Germline V gives CDR1 LNHNV, CDR2 YYDKDF (reference sequence). Deletions cut 2 bases from V and 4 bases from J, with 14 bases between. This CDR3 region has 16 residues. The receptor was derived from a man aged 60-69 years with active or convalescent COVID-19. This chain joins TRBV15 and TRBJ2-2; TRBD1 might be the D (6 bases). Material for sequencing was peripheral blood. CDR3 DNA: TGTGCCACCAGCAGACGAAACAAAGGGGGCACCGGGGAGCTGTTTTTT. Its protein product is CATSRRNKGGTGELFF.